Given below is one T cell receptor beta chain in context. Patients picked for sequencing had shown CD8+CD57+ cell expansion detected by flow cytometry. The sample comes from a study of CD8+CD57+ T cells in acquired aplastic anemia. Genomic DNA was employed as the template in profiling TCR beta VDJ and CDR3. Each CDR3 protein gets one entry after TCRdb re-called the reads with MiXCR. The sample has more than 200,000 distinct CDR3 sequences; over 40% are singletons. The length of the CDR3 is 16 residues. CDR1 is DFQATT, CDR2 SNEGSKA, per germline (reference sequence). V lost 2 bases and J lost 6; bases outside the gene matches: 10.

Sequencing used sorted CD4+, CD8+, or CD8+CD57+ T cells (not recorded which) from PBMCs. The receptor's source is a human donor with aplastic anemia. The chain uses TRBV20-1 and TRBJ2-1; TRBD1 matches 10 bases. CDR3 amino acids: CSARPPGTGALNEQFF. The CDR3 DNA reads TGCAGTGCTAGACCCCCCGGGACAGGGGCCCTCAATGAGCAGTTCTTC.